A single sample gave rise to the 9 T cell receptor beta chains below, sequenced in a study of T cell changes during pregnancy in multiple sclerosis. Sequencing was performed with immunoSEQ multiplex PCR; in TCRdb, only in-frame clones are kept and a portion is missing. The sample lists some 21,000 clones, roughly nine tenths occurring once. The sequenced sample was CD8+ T cells from peripheral blood mononuclear cells, obtained in the second trimester of pregnancy. These receptors all stem from a female donor in good health, enrolled as a control in a pregnancy study.

This chain joins TRBV6-1 and TRBJ1-2, with 9 bases that match TRBD1. The CDR3 is 14 residues long. The ends lost 2 bases at V and 8 bases at J; junction bases unmatched: 6. Germline CDR1 is MNHNS and CDR2 is SASEGT. This CDR3 is CASSETGTGKGYTF. In nucleotides, the CDR3 is TGTGCCAGCAGTGAAACCGGGACAGGGAAAGGCTACACCTTC.

This clone was detected once. The chain employs TRBV6-5 and TRBJ1-1; TRBD1 matches 10 bases. The length of the CDR3 is 14 residues. The trim removed 6 bases at V and 7 bases at J, leaving 8 bases unmatched. Per germline, CDR1 MNHEY and CDR2 SVGAGI. The CDR3 sequence: CASSVGQGGNEAFF. The CDR3 bases are TGTGCCAGCAGCGTCGGACAGGGGGGGAATGAAGCTTTCTTT.

The chain employs TRBV27 and TRBJ1-1; possibly TRBD1 for D (5 bases). Germline CDR1 and CDR2: MNHEY and SMNVEV (reference sequence). The CDR3 runs to 15 residues. The V gene lost 6 bases and the J gene lost 0 bases, with 14 bases spanning the gap. CDR3: CASSIRGAMNTEAFF. CDR3 nucleotide sequence: TGTGCCAGCAGCATTAGGGGCGCCATGAACACTGAAGCTTTCTTT.

This chain connects TRBV29-1 to TRBJ1-4, with unresolved D. The V gene's germline CDR1 is SQVTM and CDR2 ANQGSEA. The length of the CDR3 is 14 residues. Trimming cost V 6 bases and J 0 bases, with 11 bases left between them. CDR3 amino acids: CSVGTAPTNEKLFF. For the CDR3, the DNA is TGCAGCGTGGGCACAGCACCAACTAATGAAAAACTGTTTTTT.

This chain uses TRBV7-9 with TRBJ1-2; unclear D gene. The ends were cut back, 3 bases at V and 6 bases at J, with 5 bases in the middle. Germline V gives CDR1 SEHNR, CDR2 FQNEAQ (reference sequence). CDR3 length equals 11 residues. Here the CDR3 reads CASSFLDGYTF. CDR3 coding DNA: TGTGCCAGCAGCTTTTTAGATGGCTACACCTTC.

This clone was counted between two and nine times. The rearrangement links TRBV2 to TRBJ1-6; D perhaps matches TRBD1 (6 bases). This CDR3 region has 15 residues. Germline CDR1 SNHLY, CDR2 FYNNEI. The V gene lost 5 bases and the J gene lost 9 bases, with 17 bases spanning the gap. CDR3 DNA sequence: TGTGCCAGCAGTACCCCAGGGGATAAGGGTTCACCCCTCCACTTT. Translating gives CASSTPGDKGSPLHF. Full variable domain (remainder filled in from reference TRBV2 and TRBJ1-6): EPEVTQTPSHQVTQMGQEVILRCVPISNHLYFYWYRQILGQKVEFLVSFYNNEISEKSEIFDDQFSVERPDGSNFTLKIRSTKLEDSAMYFCASSTPGDKGSPLHFGNGTRLTVT.

CDR3 in amino acids: CASSRGNQPQHF. The CDR3 bases are TGTGCCAGCAGCCGGGGGAATCAGCCCCAGCATTTT. The genes are TRBV7-9 and TRBJ1-5, with D tentatively TRBD1 (5 bases). The CDR3 loop spans 12 amino acids. V was clipped by 5 bases and J by 4 bases, with 6 bases between them. Per germline, CDR1 SEHNR and CDR2 FQNEAQ (reference sequence).

This chain links TRBV5-1 with TRBJ2-5, with TRBD1 matching over 11 bases. The DNA end favors TRBJ2-7, so the J call may be wrong. Germline loops: CDR1 SGHRS, CDR2 YFSETQ. CDR3 length: 16 amino acids. The CDR3 reads CASSYGQGAKGYEQYF. DNA for the CDR3: TGCGCCAGCAGCTACGGACAGGGGGCCAAAGGCTACGAGCAGTACTTC.

The J gene is TRBJ2-3, the V gene TRBV6-4; 10 bases align to TRBD2. Trimming cost V 1 base and J 3 bases; bases outside gene matches: 4. CDR1 is MRHNA, CDR2 SNTAGT, per germline. The CDR3 has 16 amino acids. The CDR3 DNA reads as TGTGCCAGCAGTGACTATACTAGCGGGGAAACAGATACGCAGTATTTT. Protein sequence: CASSDYTSGETDTQYF.